This T cell receptor beta chain was retrieved from a study of technical replicates of blood from a few donors. This clone was counted a single time. The protocol was immunoSEQ multiplex PCR, while the TCRdb copy is restricted to in-frame clones and leaves out a portion. The data show fewer than 45,000 clones, about 96% seen once. The V gene's germline CDR1 is SGHRS and CDR2 YFSETQ. The V and J ends lost 0 bases and 2 bases respectively, with 23 bases between them. The CDR3 is 19 amino acids. V is TRBV5-1 and J is TRBJ1-1; D is undetermined. The sequence derives from a human donor in good health. The sequencing sample was made of T cells isolated from PBMCs. CDR3 sequence: CASSLVLGREMERNTEAFF. The CDR3, as DNA: TGCGCCAGCAGCTTGGTGTTAGGGAGGGAAATGGAGAGAAACACTGAAGCTTTCTTT.